The rows below give T cell receptor beta chains drawn from one sample of a study of T cells expressing NK-cell markers. Following a re-call of the 5' RACE reads, TCRdb has one entry per CDR3 protein and lacks DNA. The table lists 140,000 to 150,000 distinct CDR3 sequences, with around 10% in the top ten. The specimen sequenced was blood T cells: a sorted CD56 or NKG2C T cell subset, CD4+ or CD8+ T cells, or bulk PBMC T cells (not recorded which). These receptors were collected from a man aged 18 to 29 in good health. The CDR3 runs from the conserved cysteine through the conserved F or W.

J: TRBJ1-2
V: TRBV29-1
length: 12
CDR3: CSVRTAVYGYTF

J: TRBJ2-1
V: TRBV19
length: 14
CDR3: CASEMASGSGEQFF

J: TRBJ2-1
V: TRBV20-1
length: 16
CDR3: CSARDMQRSSYNEQFF

J: TRBJ2-3
V: TRBV19
length: 16
CDR3: CASSMSGLGATDTQYF

J: TRBJ2-5
V: TRBV12-3/TRBV12-4
length: 17
CDR3: CASSSGLAGELRETQYF

J: TRBJ2-3
V: TRBV20-1
length: 17
CDR3: CSAELGTSGSGTDTQYF

J: TRBJ2-1
V: TRBV30
length: 15
CDR3: CAWSSGTSKVNEQFF

J: TRBJ2-3
V: TRBV19
length: 14
CDR3: CASSPWGSPDTQYF

J: TRBJ2-7
V: TRBV7-9
length: 15
CDR3: CASSLESASSYEQYF

J: TRBJ2-3
V: TRBV4-3
length: 18
CDR3: CASSSGTSGMRLTDTQYF

J: TRBJ2-3
V: TRBV15
length: 13
CDR3: CATTSGVTDTQYF

J: TRBJ2-2
V: TRBV29-1
length: 12
CDR3: CSALGTTGELFF

J: TRBJ2-7
V: TRBV6-1
length: 15
CDR3: CASSPIGGGFYEQYF

J: TRBJ1-5
V: TRBV6-2/TRBV6-3
length: 13
CDR3: CASSYSFDQPQHF

J: TRBJ2-5
V: TRBV7-2
length: 13
CDR3: CASSGWVWETQYF

J: TRBJ1-1
V: TRBV5-1
length: 12
CDR3: CASSSEDLEAFF

J: TRBJ2-1
V: TRBV7-2
length: 15
CDR3: CASSLGTSVGNEQFF

J: TRBJ2-7
V: TRBV29-1
length: 14
CDR3: CSVDVGGPSYEQYF

J: TRBJ1-2
V: TRBV19
length: 11
CDR3: CATARGLGYTF

J: TRBJ1-5
V: TRBV2
length: 15
CDR3: CASSESIGGGQPQHF

J: TRBJ1-1
V: TRBV29-1
length: 12
CDR3: CSALERVTEAFF

J: TRBJ2-5
V: TRBV7-9
length: 14
CDR3: CASSFISGGETQYF

J: TRBJ1-5
V: TRBV19
length: 14
CDR3: CASRTTGSNQPQHF

J: TRBJ1-1
V: TRBV12-3/TRBV12-4
length: 15
CDR3: CASSPRARDNTEAFF

J: TRBJ2-1
V: TRBV14
length: 16
CDR3: CASSHQAGGPFDEQFF

J: TRBJ2-2
V: TRBV12-3/TRBV12-4
length: 15
CDR3: CASSETSGRGGELFF

J: TRBJ2-1
V: TRBV19
length: 14
CDR3: CASRVAGGYNEQFF

J: TRBJ2-1
V: TRBV4-3
length: 15
CDR3: CASSHSGGLSNEQFF

J: TRBJ2-7
V: TRBV14
length: 13
CDR3: CASSLPGGLEQYF

J: TRBJ1-6
V: TRBV7-9
length: 16
CDR3: CASSLGQGTYNSPLHF

J: TRBJ1-1
V: TRBV28
length: 14
CDR3: CASSHGLYGTEAFF

J: TRBJ2-1
V: TRBV10-3
length: 17
CDR3: CAITGQGAGGTSPEQFF

J: TRBJ2-7
V: TRBV4-3
length: 16
CDR3: CASSQVRDSSSYEQYF

J: TRBJ2-1
V: TRBV20-1
length: 12
CDR3: CSARGTANEQFF

J: TRBJ2-5
V: TRBV19
length: 13
CDR3: CASGRLAGDTQYF

J: TRBJ1-6
V: TRBV27
length: 13
CDR3: CASSLQGNSPLHF

J: TRBJ1-1
V: TRBV5-4
length: 14
CDR3: CASSPMGGSGKTFF

J: TRBJ2-1
V: TRBV24-1
length: 17
CDR3: CATSDRATLSSYNEQFF

J: TRBJ2-2
V: TRBV24-1
length: 17
CDR3: CATSDLLTGALIGELFF

J: TRBJ2-5
V: TRBV3-1
length: 15
CDR3: CASSQDPGQQETQYF

J: TRBJ1-1
V: TRBV30
length: 14
CDR3: CAWSAPIRHTEAFF

J: TRBJ2-1
V: TRBV4-2
length: 16
CDR3: CASSRLAGGAYNEQFF

J: TRBJ2-1
V: TRBV24-1
length: 11
CDR3: CATRSADEQFF

J: TRBJ1-1
V: TRBV23-1
length: 12
CDR3: CASSQRGDGAFF

J: TRBJ2-3
V: TRBV29-1
length: 13
CDR3: CSVTSPKTDTQYF

J: TRBJ2-3
V: TRBV7-9
length: 15
CDR3: CASSLMAGRTDTQYF

J: TRBJ2-7
V: TRBV4-2
length: 16
CDR3: CASSQFTEFPSYEQYF

J: TRBJ1-1
V: TRBV7-9
length: 15
CDR3: CASSPGQGALTEAFF

J: TRBJ2-1
V: TRBV24-1
length: 15
CDR3: CATSDSDRSIDEQFF

J: TRBJ1-2
V: TRBV20-1
length: 14
CDR3: CSAREGGAGEGYTF

J: TRBJ2-5
V: TRBV3-1
length: 11
CDR3: CASSQEETQYF

J: TRBJ2-3
V: TRBV11-2
length: 17
CDR3: CASTMGTSGLSTDTQYF

J: TRBJ2-3
V: TRBV21-1
length: 16
CDR3: CASNGVCVLQVDTQYF

J: TRBJ1-1
V: TRBV13
length: 13
CDR3: CASSSLPGTEAFF

J: TRBJ2-1
V: TRBV5-5
length: 11
CDR3: CASVGANEQFF

J: TRBJ1-1
V: TRBV7-9
length: 15
CDR3: CASSSQGGWGTEAFF

J: TRBJ2-2
V: TRBV29-1
length: 15
CDR3: CSVEEGQGVTGELFF

J: TRBJ1-2
V: TRBV24-1
length: 15
CDR3: CATSDLGGLDGGYTF

J: TRBJ2-5
V: TRBV3-1
length: 14
CDR3: CASSLRASGETQYF